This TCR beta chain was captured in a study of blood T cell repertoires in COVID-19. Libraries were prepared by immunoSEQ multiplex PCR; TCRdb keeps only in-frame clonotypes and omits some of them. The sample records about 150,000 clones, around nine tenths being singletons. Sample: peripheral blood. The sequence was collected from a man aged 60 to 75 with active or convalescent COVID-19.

CDR3 coding DNA: TGTGCCAGTCGGACTCACTCCCCAGCTAACTATGGCTACACCTTC. The encoded protein is CASRTHSPANYGYTF. This chain uses TRBV6-5 with TRBJ1-2; D unresolved. Trimming took 9 bases from V and 0 from J, leaving 17 bases between them. CDR1 MNHEY and CDR2 SVGAGI come from the germline V gene. The CDR3 contains 15 residues.